A selection of T cell receptor beta chains follows, all from one sample in a study of T cells expressing NK-cell markers. After re-calling the 5' RACE reads, TCRdb lists one entry per CDR3 protein, DNA absent. In all, the sample yields some 450,000 distinct CDR3 sequences. The sequencing input was blood T cells: a sorted CD56 or NKG2C T cell subset, CD4+ or CD8+ T cells, or bulk PBMC T cells (not recorded which). Every receptor here comes from a woman aged 18 to 69 in good health. Each CDR3 is given with its conserved first and last residue.

v_gene	j_gene	CDR3aa
TRBV5-6	TRBJ1-1	CASTGQYEAFF
TRBV12-3/TRBV12-4	TRBJ1-1	CASSFLGGVNTEAFF
TRBV12-3/TRBV12-4	TRBJ2-4	CASSRQGSGKNIQYF
TRBV12-3/TRBV12-4	TRBJ2-3	CASSSTGSDTQYF
TRBV7-2	TRBJ2-2	CASSPGGRAGRTGELFF
TRBV27	TRBJ1-1	CASSFLGSTEAFF
TRBV7-9	TRBJ2-5	CASSLGGELGTQYF
TRBV2	TRBJ2-2	CASKRGGPNTGELFF
TRBV29-1	TRBJ1-1	CSVRTQNTEAFF
TRBV20-1	TRBJ1-1	CSARGPARDTEAFF
TRBV18	TRBJ2-6	CASSSGQISGANVLTF
TRBV20-1	TRBJ2-3	CSARDEQGVRAQYF
TRBV7-2	TRBJ2-5	CASTGRVDRYEETQYF
TRBV5-1	TRBJ1-4	CASSPTTGNEKLFF
TRBV12-3/TRBV12-4	TRBJ2-4	CASSPTPAKNIQYF
TRBV5-4	TRBJ2-1	CASSAASPSRDRIPQFF
TRBV29-1	TRBJ2-1	CSVVLAGSKSSYNEQFF
TRBV12-3/TRBV12-4	TRBJ1-3	CASSTSGGTGNTIYF
TRBV7-9	TRBJ2-1	CASSLSLGEDNEQFF
TRBV9	TRBJ1-3	CASSVDTGNTIYF
TRBV29-1	TRBJ1-1	CSVHGTTTMTTEAFF
TRBV14	TRBJ1-5	CASSQGPGGPQHF
TRBV2	TRBJ1-5	CASRFQGNQPQHF
TRBV29-1	TRBJ1-1	CSAGTGPTEAFF
TRBV3-1	TRBJ2-7	CASSQIGEQYF
TRBV24-1	TRBJ2-2	CATSDFLIPGELFF
TRBV14	TRBJ2-5	CASSHISETQYF
TRBV28	TRBJ2-1	CASQAGTSGSHEQFF
TRBV2	TRBJ1-5	CASTYDRNLLGPQHF
TRBV11-1	TRBJ2-3	CASSLGSSGGADGGTDTQYF